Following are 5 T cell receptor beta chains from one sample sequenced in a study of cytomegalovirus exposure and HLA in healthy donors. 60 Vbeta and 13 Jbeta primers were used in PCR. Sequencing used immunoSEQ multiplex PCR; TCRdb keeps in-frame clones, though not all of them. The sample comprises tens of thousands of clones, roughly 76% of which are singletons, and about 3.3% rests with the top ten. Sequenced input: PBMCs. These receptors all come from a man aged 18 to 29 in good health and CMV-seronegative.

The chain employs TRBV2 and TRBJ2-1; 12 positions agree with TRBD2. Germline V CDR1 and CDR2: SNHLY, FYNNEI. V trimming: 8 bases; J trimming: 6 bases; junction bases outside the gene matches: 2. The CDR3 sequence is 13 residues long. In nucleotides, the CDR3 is TGTGCCAGCCGGACTAGCGGGGCCAATGAGCAGTTCTTC. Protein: CASRTSGANEQFF.

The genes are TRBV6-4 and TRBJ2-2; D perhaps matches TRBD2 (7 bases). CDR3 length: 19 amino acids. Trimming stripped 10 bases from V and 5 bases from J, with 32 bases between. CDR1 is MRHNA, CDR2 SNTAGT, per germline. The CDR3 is CATKIPRMRGHRGTGELFF. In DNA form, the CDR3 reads TGTGCCACCAAAATACCACGAATGCGGGGGCACCGGGGTACCGGGGAGCTGTTTTTT.

The CDR3 spells CATSREGGPRAGELFF. The DNA for the CDR3 is TGTGCCACCAGCAGGGAGGGGGGGCCGCGGGCCGGGGAGCTGTTTTTT. V usage is TRBV15 and J usage is TRBJ2-2, with a possible D match to TRBD2 (7 bases). Looked up from germline, CDR1 is LNHNV and CDR2 is YYDKDF (reference sequence). The CDR3 extends over 16 amino acids. V lost 3 bases, J lost 6 bases, and 17 bases lay in between.

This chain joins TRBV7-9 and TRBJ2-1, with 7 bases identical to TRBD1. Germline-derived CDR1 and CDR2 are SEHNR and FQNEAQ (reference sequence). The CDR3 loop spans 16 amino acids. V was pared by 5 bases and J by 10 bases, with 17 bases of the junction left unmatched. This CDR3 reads CASSPWGPGTDEEQFF. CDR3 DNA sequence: TGTGCCAGCAGCCCCTGGGGTCCAGGGACAGACGAGGAGCAGTTCTTC.

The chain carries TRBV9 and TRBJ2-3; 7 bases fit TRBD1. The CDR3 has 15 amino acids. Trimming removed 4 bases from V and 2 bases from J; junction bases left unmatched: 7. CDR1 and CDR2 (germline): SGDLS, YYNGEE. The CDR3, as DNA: TGTGCCAGCAGCATTAGACAGGGTCTCACAGATACGCAGTATTTT. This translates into CASSIRQGLTDTQYF.